Listed here are 5 T cell receptor beta chains from one sample, sequenced in a study of T cells after yellow fever vaccination. MiXCR, applied by TCRdb to the 5' RACE reads, yields one record per CDR3 protein. The sample consists of a few hundred thousand distinct CDR3 sequences, roughly 3.5% of them appearing once. This sample comprised PBMCs, obtained on the day of the yellow fever booster vaccination. These receptor sequences come from a man aged 18 to 30 who received the YFV17D yellow fever vaccine.

For the CDR3, the DNA is TGTGCCAGCAGCTTAGTTGGGGCCGTCTTGAATGAGCAGTTCTTC. Encoded protein: CASSLVGAVLNEQFF. The V gene is TRBV7-8, the J gene TRBJ2-1; weak D call: TRBD1 (5 bases). Per germline, CDR1 SGHVS and CDR2 FQNEAQ. This CDR3 is 15 amino acids long. V lost 1 base to trimming and J lost 7 bases, with 14 bases between them.

This clonotype was counted only a few times. The chain links TRBV10-3 to TRBJ2-2; the match to TRBD1 covers 9 bases. The CDR3 is 17 residues long. The germline V gene encodes CDR1 ENHRY and CDR2 SYGVKD. The trim removed 7 bases at V and 3 bases at J, leaving 12 bases unmatched. CDR3 in DNA: TGTGCCATCATGGACCCGGACAGGGGAATATACACCGGGGAGCTGTTTTTT. Translation: CAIMDPDRGIYTGELFF.

This clonotype showed up many times. This chain connects TRBV7-8 to TRBJ2-7; tentatively, D is TRBD1 (7 bases). Trimming left V 0 bases short and J 3 bases short, with 12 bases between. Germline V gene lookup returns CDR1 SGHVS and CDR2 FQNEAQ. CDR3 length: 15 residues. Here the CDR3 reads CASSLAAGGNYEQYV. The CDR3 DNA reads as TGTGCCAGCAGCTTAGCTGCAGGGGGGAACTACGAGCAGTACGTC.

The chain is built from TRBV30 and TRBJ2-7; the D gene is possibly TRBD2 (5 bases). The V and J ends lost 7 bases and 2 bases respectively, with 12 bases between them. Per germline, CDR1 GTSNPN and CDR2 SVGIG (reference sequence). The CDR3 totals 12 residues. The CDR3 bases are TGTGCCTCCTTAGGGCGGGCCTACGAGCAGTACTTC. This codes for CASLGRAYEQYF.

This clonotype was counted many times. V and J are TRBV5-1 and TRBJ1-1, with D possibly being TRBD1 (5 bases). This CDR3 has 16 amino acids. The germline V gene encodes CDR1 SGHRS and CDR2 YFSETQ. Trimming removed 0 bases at V and 4 bases at J, with 16 bases between. CDR3 coding DNA: TGCGCCAGCAGCTTGGTGGGGGGGATCAGTGGCACTGAAGCTTTCTTT. Protein: CASSLVGGISGTEAFF.